This T cell receptor (beta chain) was recorded in a study of Ad26.COV2.S vaccination and SARS-CoV-2 variants. CDR3 length: 13 amino acids. In germline, CDR1 is LNHDA, CDR2 SQIVND (reference sequence). V was pared by 5 bases and J by 14 bases, with 16 bases between. Only in-frame clones appear in the TCRdb table, and some are missing; sequencing was by immunoSEQ multiplex PCR. The data show about 350,000 clones, about 90% seen once. Sample: peripheral blood, taken after recovery from COVID-19. This sequence was found in a human donor who had recovered from COVID-19. The gene calls are TRBV19 and TRBJ1-6; TRBD1 might be the D (6 bases). This CDR3 is CASSPPQGQTLHF. The CDR3 nucleotides are TGTGCCAGTAGTCCACCACAGGGTCAAACCCTCCACTTT. The complete variable domain, with remaining parts taken from reference TRBV19 and TRBJ1-6, reads DGGITQSPKYLFRKEGQNVTLSCEQNLNHDAMYWYRQDPGQGLRLIYYSQIVNDFQKGDIAEGYSVSREKKESFPLTVTSAQKNPTAFYLCASSPPQGQTLHFGNGTRLTVT.